A selection of T cell receptor beta chains follows, all from one sample in a study of vaccination and CD4 T cells after COVID-19. MiXCR, run by TCRdb on the PCR reads, gives a single entry per CDR3 protein. The sample has around 6,300 distinct CDR3 sequences, more than 15% seen once. Their target antigens are unknown. Sequenced sample: CD4+ T cells from blood, cultured in vitro. These receptors all stem from a human donor who had recovered from COVID-19. Both conserved end residues are trimmed from each CDR3. The order of the fields is CDR3 length, clone size, V gene, J gene, CDR3 protein. Only part of the rows carry a size: once, few, many, or a class if the clone is expanded.

>9|few|TRBV30|TRBJ1-2
AWSRDRGGT
>14|few|TRBV5-1|TRBJ1-2
ASSFDGQAQVYGYT
>9|few|TRBV20-1|TRBJ2-1
SARDHNEQF
>10|.|TRBV5-1|TRBJ2-5
ASSPSQETQY
>13|medium-sized|TRBV10-3|TRBJ1-2
AISQDREISYGYT
>14|few|TRBV20-1|TRBJ1-2
SAIPRTGLGTRGYT
>15|few|TRBV10-2|TRBJ1-2
ASRVTGGIELGYGYT
>12|few|TRBV18|TRBJ1-2
ASSPERDDYGYT
>11|.|TRBV7-6|TRBJ2-1
ASSLRGGVEQF
>14|few|TRBV19|TRBJ2-1
ASRGLAGEVVNEQF
>14|.|TRBV7-8|TRBJ1-6
ASSVTGTGDYSPLH
>13|few|TRBV30|TRBJ2-7
AWSVQGVPPYEQY
>13|.|TRBV5-1|TRBJ2-3
ASSLPPFGTDTQY
>9|.|TRBV19|TRBJ1-1
ASKRNTEAF
>14|.|TRBV4-2|TRBJ1-5
ASSQVMNIGNQPQH
>11|few|TRBV6-1|TRBJ2-7
ASARRLGHEQY